A single sample is the source of the 8 T cell receptor beta chains below, sequenced in a study of Graves' ophthalmopathy and Graves' hyperthyroidism. Investigators amplified TCR beta CDR3 regions from RNA transcripts. The library came from an HTBI-primed first-round RT-PCR and a second-round multiplex PCR. TCRdb passed the multiplex PCR reads through MiXCR, listing each CDR3 protein once. The sample contains roughly 1.1 million distinct CDR3 sequences, about two fifths of which appear only once. Material for sequencing was peripheral blood or thyroid tissue (not recorded which). These receptor sequences come from an adult man with Graves' hyperthyroidism.

The chain uses TRBV10-3 and TRBJ1-5, with TRBD1 matching 10 bases. With 10 bases clipped from V and 6 bases from J, the junction kept 12 bases outside the gene matches. The length of the CDR3 is 15 residues. Germline assignment: CDR1 ENHRY and CDR2 SYGVKD. CDR3 sequence: CASRPDRGLSQPQHF. The CDR3 bases are TGTGCCAGCAGGCCCGACAGGGGGCTTAGTCAGCCCCAGCATTTT.

Remarks on this clonotype: This may be a read error: a much more frequent sequence differs by one nucleotide. V and J are TRBV20-1 and TRBJ1-6; unclear D gene. The CDR3 loop spans 13 amino acids. The germline CDR1 and CDR2 sequences are DFQATT and SNEGSKA (reference sequence). V lost 0 bases, J lost 9 bases, and 9 bases lay in between. CDR3 sequence reads: CSARDPDLSPLHF. CDR3 in DNA: TGCAGTGCTAGAGACCCTGACCTTTCACCCCTCCACTTT.

The chain uses TRBV15 and TRBJ2-3, with 10 bases that match TRBD2. CDR1 and CDR2 (germline): LNHNV, YYDKDF (reference sequence). The V and J ends lost 5 bases and 3 bases, in that order; junction bases with no gene match: 20. This CDR3 has 20 residues. CDR3 sequence (DNA): TGTGCCACCAGCCCACTGATACGAGCGGGAGGGCCGTTTCGTACAGATACGCAGTATTTT. Its translation is CATSPLIRAGGPFRTDTQYF.

Concerning this clonotype: A much larger clonotype is one base distant, so this may be a read error. This likely comes from a read error, as the CDR3 has no conserved phenylalanine or tryptophan at its end. The chain uses TRBV12-3 or TRBV12-4 and TRBJ1-1; no definite D call. The CDR3 covers 14 residues. Between the trimmed V and J ends, which lost 4 bases and 1 base, there was a span of 10 bases. The CDR3 nucleotides read TGTGCCAGCAGTTACTCGTACAGGAACACTGAAGCTTTCCTT. This sequence encodes CASSYSYRNTEAFL.

Only a few counts were recorded for this clonotype. This chain uses TRBV9 with TRBJ2-7; D is unresolved. Germline loops: CDR1 SGDLS, CDR2 YYNGEE. The CDR3 spans 12 residues. Trimming left V 4 bases short and J 9 bases short, with 14 bases between. This CDR3 reads CASSLSQSWQYF. CDR3 bases: TGTGCCAGCAGCTTAAGTCAGTCCTGGCAGTACTTC. Full variable domain (outside the CDR3, taken from reference TRBV9 and TRBJ2-7): DSGVTQTPKHLITATGQRVTLRCSPRSGDLSVYWYQQSLDQGLQFLIQYYNGEERAKGNILERFSAQQFPDLHSELNLSSLELGDSALYFCASSLSQSWQYFGPGTRLTVT.

The chain couples TRBV6-5 to TRBJ2-2; the match to TRBD2 covers 12 bases. In germline, CDR1 is MNHEY, CDR2 SVGAGI. The length of the CDR3 is 18 residues. Trimming removed 0 bases from V and 5 bases from J; junction bases left unmatched: 7. The CDR3 region has the DNA TGTGCCAGCAGTTACTCGGCTAGCGGGGGGGCCCGTACCGGGGAGCTGTTTTTT. This sequence encodes CASSYSASGGARTGELFF.

This clonotype was recorded many times. The rearrangement joins TRBV7-8 to TRBJ1-6; possible D gene TRBD1, 5 bases. CDR3 size: 14 residues. Germline V gives CDR1 SGHVS, CDR2 FQNEAQ. V was pared by 6 bases and J by 5 bases, with 11 bases between. The CDR3 DNA follows: TGTGCCAGCAGAGGGACGGCTAATAATTCACCCCTCCACTTT. Residues: CASRGTANNSPLHF.

The V call is TRBV7-7, the J call TRBJ2-6; the D gene is possibly TRBD2 (6 bases). Germline loops: CDR1 SSHAT, CDR2 FNYEAQ (reference sequence). Trimming left V 6 bases short and J 0 bases short, with 18 bases between. CDR3 length: 18 residues. The CDR3 bases are TGTGCCAGCAGTAAAGGGGACTTACAATTCTCTGGGGCCAACGTCCTGACTTTC. Its translation: CASSKGDLQFSGANVLTF.